A selection of T cell receptor beta chains follows, all from one sample in a study of regulatory T cells in long-lasting Graves disease. TCRdb itself ran the multiplex PCR reads through MiXCR, one entry per CDR3 protein. The sample lists about 400,000 distinct CDR3 sequences, about 20% seen once, with around 21% in the top ten. The input for sequencing was peripheral blood mononuclear cells (PBMCs), taken when the disease was refractory, from a patient treated with antithyroid drugs. The receptors stem from a female donor with Graves disease. The CDR3 runs from the conserved cysteine through the conserved F or W. The D gene is left open where the match is weak. Only part of the rows carry a size: once, few, many, or a class if the clone is expanded.

v_gene	abundance	d_gene	j_gene	len	CDR3aa	CDR3nt
TRBV3-1	many	TRBD1	TRBJ1-2	16	CASSHVGTGLRSGYTF	TGTGCCAGCAGCCATGTAGGGACAGGGCTAAGGAGTGGCTACACCTTC
TRBV6-2/TRBV6-3	many	TRBD1	TRBJ2-7	14	CASTLTGVHYEQYF	TGTGCCAGCACCCTAACAGGGGTGCACTACGAGCAGTACTTC
TRBV28	many	NA	TRBJ1-6	15	CASSPLGEGYSPLHF	TGTGCCAGCAGCCCTCTTGGGGAAGGTTATTCACCCCTCCACTTT
TRBV3-1	NA	TRBD2	TRBJ2-5	15	CASSQGAGGAETQYF	TGTGCCAGCAGCCAAGGGGCGGGAGGAGCTGAGACCCAGTACTTC
TRBV7-7	NA	TRBD2	TRBJ2-5	16	CASSSGLAGGGETQYF	TGTGCTAGCAGCTCGGGACTAGCGGGAGGTGGCGAGACCCAGTACTTC
TRBV4-3	few	TRBD1	TRBJ1-1	15	CASSHFRGGNTEAFF	TGCGCCAGCAGCCATTTTCGAGGGGGCAACACTGAAGCTTTCTTT
TRBV11-2	few	NA	TRBJ2-2	16	CASSLPKTSFAGELFF	TGTGCCAGCAGCTTACCGAAGACTAGTTTCGCCGGGGAGCTGTTTTTT
TRBV6-1	few	NA	TRBJ2-7	12	CASKRGFGEQYF	TGTGCCAGCAAGAGGGGATTCGGGGAGCAGTACTTC
TRBV7-2	few	NA	TRBJ1-5	14	CASSLRVLSQPQHF	TGTGCCAGCAGCTTAAGGGTATTGAGTCAGCCCCAGCATTTT
TRBV28	many	NA	TRBJ2-2	17	CASSPPAGIPNTGELFF	TGTGCCAGCAGTCCTCCCGCTGGGATACCGAACACCGGGGAGCTGTTTTTT
TRBV4-3	NA	TRBD2	TRBJ2-5	14	CASSQGLARETQYF	TGCGCCAGCAGCCAGGGACTAGCTCGAGAGACCCAGTACTTC
TRBV10-2	NA	NA	TRBJ2-5	17	CASSESILRGQQETQYF	TGCGCCAGCAGTGAGTCGATCCTCCGTGGGCAGCAAGAGACCCAGTACTTC
TRBV12-3/TRBV12-4	many	NA	TRBJ1-2	13	CASSFGVSYGYTF	TGTGCCAGCAGTTTCGGTGTCTCCTATGGCTACACCTTC
TRBV27	NA	TRBD1	TRBJ2-7	15	CASSPGTGGWNEQYF	TGTGCCAGCAGTCCAGGGACAGGGGGCTGGAACGAGCAGTACTTC
TRBV7-2	many	TRBD1	TRBJ2-5	15	CASSLGSGQGGTQYF	TGTGCCAGCAGCTTAGGTTCCGGACAGGGGGGGACCCAGTACTTC
TRBV6-2/TRBV6-3	many	NA	TRBJ1-2	14	CASRNPGLDYGYTF	TGTGCCAGCAGAAACCCGGGGCTTGACTATGGCTACACCTTC
TRBV10-3	many	NA	TRBJ2-5	14	CAISETVYQETQYF	TGTGCCATCAGTGAGACCGTTTACCAAGAGACCCAGTACTTC
TRBV6-2/TRBV6-3	NA	NA	TRBJ1-1	12	CASSETTTEAFF	TGTGCCAGCAGTGAGACAACCACTGAAGCTTTCTTT
TRBV19	NA	NA	TRBJ1-2	14	CASSIEGEGSGYTF	TGTGCCAGTAGTATAGAAGGAGAGGGCTCTGGCTACACCTTC
TRBV2	once	NA	TRBJ2-7	13	CASSDGGPYEQYF	TGTGCCAGCAGTGATGGGGGACCCTACGAGCAGTACTTC
TRBV27	NA	TRBD2	TRBJ2-3	13	CASRTSGTDTQYF	TGTGCCAGTCGAACTAGCGGCACAGATACGCAGTATTTT
TRBV12-3/TRBV12-4	NA	TRBD1	TRBJ2-7	14	CASSRQGKLVEQYF	TGTGCCAGCAGTCGACAGGGAAAGCTTGTCGAGCAGTACTTC
TRBV18	NA	NA	TRBJ2-7	13	CASSPLLESEQYF	TGTGCCAGCTCACCCCTCCTAGAGTCCGAGCAGTACTTC
TRBV7-9	NA	NA	TRBJ2-1	12	CASSSAWDEQFF	TGTGCCAGCAGTTCCGCGTGGGATGAGCAGTTCTTC
TRBV13	few	NA	TRBJ1-1	13	CASSPDSGTEAFF	TGTGCCAGCAGCCCCGATTCGGGCACTGAAGCTTTCTTT
TRBV24-1	few	TRBD2	TRBJ2-2	13	CATSRGGSGELFF	TGTGCCACCAGTCGCGGGGGATCCGGGGAGCTGTTTTTT
TRBV12-3/TRBV12-4	many	NA	TRBJ2-7	14	CASSPPADVNEQYF	TGTGCCAGCAGTCCCCCCGCAGACGTAAACGAGCAGTACTTC